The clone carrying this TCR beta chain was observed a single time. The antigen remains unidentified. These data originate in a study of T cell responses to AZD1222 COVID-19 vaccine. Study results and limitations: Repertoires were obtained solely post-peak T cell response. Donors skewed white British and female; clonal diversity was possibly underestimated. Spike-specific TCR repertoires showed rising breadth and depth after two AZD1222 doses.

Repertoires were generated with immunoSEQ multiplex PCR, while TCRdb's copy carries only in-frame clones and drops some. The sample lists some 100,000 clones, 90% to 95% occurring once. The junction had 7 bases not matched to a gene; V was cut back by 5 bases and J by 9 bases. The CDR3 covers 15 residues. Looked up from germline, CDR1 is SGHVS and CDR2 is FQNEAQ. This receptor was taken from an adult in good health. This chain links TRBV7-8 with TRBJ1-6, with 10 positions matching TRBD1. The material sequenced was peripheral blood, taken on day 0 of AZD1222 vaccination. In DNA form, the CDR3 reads TGTGCCAGCAGCAATCGGGGACAGGGGAGTTCACCCCTCCACTTT. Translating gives CASSNRGQGSSPLHF. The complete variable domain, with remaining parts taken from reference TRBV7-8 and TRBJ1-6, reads GAGVSQSPRYKVAKRGQDVALRCDPISGHVSLFWYQQALGQGPEFLTYFQNEAQLDKSGLPSDRFFAERPEGSVSTLKIQRTQQEDSAVYLCASSNRGQGSSPLHFGNGTRLTVT.